This is a list of T cell receptor beta chains from one sample in a study of blood T cell repertoires in COVID-19. Assay: immunoSEQ multiplex PCR; the TCRdb copy retains only in-frame clones and omits some. In the table there are over 100,000 clones, roughly 83% of which are singletons. The specimen sequenced was peripheral blood. The receptors were gathered from a woman aged 80 or older with acute or convalescent COVID-19. CDR3s include the opening cysteine and the closing phenylalanine or tryptophan. A D gene is named only where the DNA matches it firmly. Clone sizes are given selectively: once, few, many, or a class where the clone is expanded.

abundance: NA; v_gene: TRBV20-1; d_gene: TRBD2; j_gene: TRBJ2-5; CDR3nt: TGCAGTGCTAGTCCCGGGACTAACGGGGGGCAAGAGACCCAGTACTTC; CDR3aa: CSASPGTNGGQETQYF
abundance: once; v_gene: TRBV7-9; d_gene: NA; j_gene: TRBJ1-5; CDR3nt: TGTGCCAGCAGCTTAGAAGGCCCCACAGGGAGCAATCAGCCCCAGCATTTT; CDR3aa: CASSLEGPTGSNQPQHF
abundance: NA; v_gene: TRBV2; d_gene: NA; j_gene: TRBJ1-1; CDR3nt: TGTGCCAGCAGTCCGCGGACAGACCTAGGCGCTTTCTTT; CDR3aa: CASSPRTDLGAFF
abundance: NA; v_gene: TRBV6-2/TRBV6-3; d_gene: NA; j_gene: TRBJ2-7; CDR3nt: TGTGCCAGCAGTTTGGGGGCTGACTCGAGGCGGTACTTC; CDR3aa: CASSLGADSRRYF
abundance: NA; v_gene: TRBV9; d_gene: NA; j_gene: TRBJ1-1; CDR3nt: TGTGCCAGCAGCTCAGGGTTAAACACTGAAGCTTTCTTT; CDR3aa: CASSSGLNTEAFF
abundance: few; v_gene: TRBV4-1; d_gene: NA; j_gene: TRBJ2-5; CDR3nt: TGCGCCAGCAGTCTAGGCCCCCTCCCCCAAGAGACCCAGTACTTC; CDR3aa: CASSLGPLPQETQYF
abundance: NA; v_gene: TRBV5-8; d_gene: NA; j_gene: TRBJ2-1; CDR3nt: TGTGCCAGCAGCAGGGACTTCTACAATGAGCAGTTCTTC; CDR3aa: CASSRDFYNEQFF
abundance: NA; v_gene: TRBV7-2; d_gene: TRBD1; j_gene: TRBJ1-6; CDR3nt: TGTGCCAGCAGCTCGAATCAGGACAGGGAACTTTCACCCCTCCACTTT; CDR3aa: CASSSNQDRELSPLHF
abundance: once; v_gene: TRBV5-1; d_gene: NA; j_gene: TRBJ2-2; CDR3nt: TGCGCCAGCAGCTTGTCTTCTCAGGGCGGCACCGGGGAGCTGTTTTTT; CDR3aa: CASSLSSQGGTGELFF
abundance: NA; v_gene: TRBV9; d_gene: TRBD2; j_gene: TRBJ2-1; CDR3nt: TGTGCCAGCAGCCTCGGGACTAGCGTATTACATGAGCAGTTCTTC; CDR3aa: CASSLGTSVLHEQFF
abundance: NA; v_gene: TRBV6-2/TRBV6-3; d_gene: NA; j_gene: TRBJ2-1; CDR3nt: TGTGCCAGCAGTAGGGCAGGGCGCAATGAGCAGTTCTTC; CDR3aa: CASSRAGRNEQFF
abundance: NA; v_gene: TRBV19; d_gene: NA; j_gene: TRBJ1-2; CDR3nt: TGTGCCAGTAGTATCGACACGGACTATGGCTACACCTTC; CDR3aa: CASSIDTDYGYTF
abundance: NA; v_gene: TRBV15; d_gene: NA; j_gene: TRBJ1-4; CDR3nt: TGTGCCACCAGCAGACCCGGGGGGGAAAATGAAAAACTGTTTTTT; CDR3aa: CATSRPGGENEKLFF
abundance: few; v_gene: TRBV28; d_gene: TRBD1; j_gene: TRBJ1-1; CDR3nt: TGTGCCAGCAGTTTAAGGGGGCGAGACACTGAAGCTTTCTTT; CDR3aa: CASSLRGRDTEAFF
abundance: NA; v_gene: TRBV30; d_gene: NA; j_gene: TRBJ1-4; CDR3nt: TGTGCCTGGGAAGGGGAAGGTGATGAAAAACTGTTTTTT; CDR3aa: CAWEGEGDEKLFF
abundance: NA; v_gene: TRBV6-5; d_gene: NA; j_gene: TRBJ1-1; CDR3nt: TGTGCCAGCAGTTACTCGATGGGGGCGGCTGAAGCTTTCTTT; CDR3aa: CASSYSMGAAEAFF
abundance: NA; v_gene: TRBV5-1; d_gene: TRBD1; j_gene: TRBJ1-1; CDR3nt: TGCGCCAGCAGCCAAGGACAGGGGCGGATGAACACTGAAGCTTTCTTT; CDR3aa: CASSQGQGRMNTEAFF
abundance: NA; v_gene: TRBV19; d_gene: TRBD2; j_gene: TRBJ2-1; CDR3nt: TGTGCCAGTAGTACCGAGACTAGCGGCTACAATGAGCAGTTCTTC; CDR3aa: CASSTETSGYNEQFF
abundance: NA; v_gene: TRBV7-8; d_gene: NA; j_gene: TRBJ2-5; CDR3nt: TGTGCCAGCAGCCGGGAGTTCCAAGAGACCCAGTACTTC; CDR3aa: CASSREFQETQYF
abundance: once; v_gene: TRBV2; d_gene: NA; j_gene: TRBJ2-6; CDR3nt: TGTGCCAGCAGCCCTACAGTATCTGGGGCCAACGTCCTGACTTTC; CDR3aa: CASSPTVSGANVLTF
abundance: NA; v_gene: TRBV6-2/TRBV6-3; d_gene: NA; j_gene: TRBJ2-7; CDR3nt: TGTGCCAGCAGTTATTTTGGGGCTGCCTACGAGCAGTACTTC; CDR3aa: CASSYFGAAYEQYF
abundance: few; v_gene: TRBV20-1; d_gene: NA; j_gene: TRBJ1-3; CDR3nt: TGCAGTGCTAGTGTCCCGGGATCCTCTGGAAACACCATATATTTT; CDR3aa: CSASVPGSSGNTIYF
abundance: NA; v_gene: TRBV7-3; d_gene: NA; j_gene: TRBJ2-1; CDR3nt: TGTGCCAGCAGCTTATGGGGTAGCGTGGCAGATGAGCAGTTCTTC; CDR3aa: CASSLWGSVADEQFF
abundance: NA; v_gene: TRBV11-1; d_gene: TRBD2; j_gene: TRBJ2-7; CDR3nt: TGTGCCAGCAGCTTAAGCGGGGTCGAGCAGTACTTC; CDR3aa: CASSLSGVEQYF
abundance: NA; v_gene: TRBV7-9; d_gene: TRBD1; j_gene: TRBJ1-2; CDR3nt: TGTGCCAGCAGCTTAGACCAGGGGGCGCAGGGCACCTATGGCTACACCTTC; CDR3aa: CASSLDQGAQGTYGYTF
abundance: NA; v_gene: TRBV6-5; d_gene: TRBD2; j_gene: TRBJ2-5; CDR3nt: TGTGCCAGCGGCGGGGGGGCCGAGACCCAGTACTTC; CDR3aa: CASGGGAETQYF
abundance: NA; v_gene: TRBV2; d_gene: TRBD1; j_gene: TRBJ2-5; CDR3nt: TGTGCCAGCAGTAGGAGGGGACAGGGAACGGGGGAGACCCAGTACTTC; CDR3aa: CASSRRGQGTGETQYF
abundance: NA; v_gene: TRBV2; d_gene: TRBD1; j_gene: TRBJ1-1; CDR3nt: TGTGCCAGCAGAGAGACAGGGAGGCTCCCTGAAGCTTTCTTT; CDR3aa: CASRETGRLPEAFF
abundance: NA; v_gene: TRBV6-5; d_gene: NA; j_gene: TRBJ1-4; CDR3nt: TGTGCCAGCAGTTACTCGAATACAGGGATCGGGGAAAAACTGTTTTTT; CDR3aa: CASSYSNTGIGEKLFF
abundance: NA; v_gene: TRBV3-1/TRBV3-2; d_gene: TRBD1; j_gene: TRBJ2-1; CDR3nt: TGTGCCAGCAGCCCGGGACAGGGACGTATAAGGAAGCAGTTCTTC; CDR3aa: CASSPGQGRIRKQFF
abundance: NA; v_gene: TRBV7-9; d_gene: NA; j_gene: TRBJ2-3; CDR3nt: TGTGCCACCCACGACACCGCTAGCACAGATACGCAGTATTTT; CDR3aa: CATHDTASTDTQYF
abundance: once; v_gene: TRBV5-5; d_gene: NA; j_gene: TRBJ1-1; CDR3nt: TGTGCCAGCAGCTTGGCGGGGGACACTGAAGCTTTCTTT; CDR3aa: CASSLAGDTEAFF
abundance: once; v_gene: TRBV3-1/TRBV3-2; d_gene: TRBD2; j_gene: TRBJ2-3; CDR3nt: TGTGCCAGCAGCCAAGGGGCTAGCGGGGGTAGCGCAGATACGCAGTATTTT; CDR3aa: CASSQGASGGSADTQYF
abundance: NA; v_gene: TRBV6-5; d_gene: NA; j_gene: TRBJ2-3; CDR3nt: TGTGCCAGCACCCCGGGACTTGGCACAGATACGCAGTATTTT; CDR3aa: CASTPGLGTDTQYF
abundance: NA; v_gene: TRBV28; d_gene: TRBD1; j_gene: TRBJ1-5; CDR3nt: TGTGCCAGCCTCCCAGGGGGCTATCAGCCCCAGCATTTT; CDR3aa: CASLPGGYQPQHF
abundance: NA; v_gene: TRBV4-3; d_gene: NA; j_gene: TRBJ2-7; CDR3nt: TGCGCCAGCAGCCAAGATAGGAGGGAAGCCTCCTCTAGGCAGTACTTC; CDR3aa: CASSQDRREASSRQYF
abundance: NA; v_gene: TRBV4-3; d_gene: TRBD1; j_gene: TRBJ2-1; CDR3nt: TGCGCCAGCAGCCAAGGGCAGGGGGTTTACAATGAGCAGTTCTTC; CDR3aa: CASSQGQGVYNEQFF
abundance: NA; v_gene: TRBV5-6; d_gene: NA; j_gene: TRBJ1-4; CDR3nt: TGTGCCAGCAGCTTTTACCCCCCGAGGGATGAAAAACTGTTTTTT; CDR3aa: CASSFYPPRDEKLFF
abundance: NA; v_gene: TRBV6-5; d_gene: NA; j_gene: TRBJ1-2; CDR3nt: TGTGCCAGCAGTTACACAGGGCCTAGTGGCTACACCTTC; CDR3aa: CASSYTGPSGYTF
abundance: NA; v_gene: TRBV10-3; d_gene: TRBD1; j_gene: TRBJ1-5; CDR3nt: TGTGCCATCAGTGGACAGGGGGCGGATCAGCCCCAGCATTTT; CDR3aa: CAISGQGADQPQHF
abundance: NA; v_gene: TRBV10-3; d_gene: TRBD1; j_gene: TRBJ1-5; CDR3nt: TGTGCCATCTCCTGGGACAGGGCCAATCAGCCCCAGCATTTT; CDR3aa: CAISWDRANQPQHF
abundance: NA; v_gene: TRBV23-1; d_gene: NA; j_gene: TRBJ1-1; CDR3nt: TGCGCCAGCAGTCAATCGTGGCAGGAGAACACTGAAGCTTTCTTT; CDR3aa: CASSQSWQENTEAFF
abundance: NA; v_gene: TRBV19; d_gene: NA; j_gene: TRBJ2-5; CDR3nt: TGTGCCAGTAGCACCACCCGCGGGGAGGTTGGAGAGACCCAGTACTTC; CDR3aa: CASSTTRGEVGETQYF
abundance: NA; v_gene: TRBV5-4; d_gene: TRBD2; j_gene: TRBJ2-5; CDR3nt: TGTGCCAGCAGCTCACCTAGCGGGGAAACCCAAGAGACCCAGTACTTC; CDR3aa: CASSSPSGETQETQYF
abundance: NA; v_gene: TRBV28; d_gene: NA; j_gene: TRBJ1-2; CDR3nt: TGTGCCAGCAGTGCCGGGAAATCTAACTATGGCTACACCTTC; CDR3aa: CASSAGKSNYGYTF
abundance: NA; v_gene: TRBV5-1; d_gene: TRBD1; j_gene: TRBJ1-3; CDR3nt: TGCGCCAGCAGCACCGGACAGGGACTCTCTGGAAACACCATATATTTT; CDR3aa: CASSTGQGLSGNTIYF
abundance: NA; v_gene: TRBV2; d_gene: NA; j_gene: TRBJ2-3; CDR3nt: TGTGCCAGCAGTGATAGTCAGGGTGGCACAGATACGCAGTATTTT; CDR3aa: CASSDSQGGTDTQYF
abundance: NA; v_gene: TRBV5-8; d_gene: NA; j_gene: TRBJ2-2; CDR3nt: TGTGCCAGCAGCCGCGGGACCCTAAACACCGGGGAGCTGTTTTTT; CDR3aa: CASSRGTLNTGELFF
abundance: NA; v_gene: TRBV2; d_gene: NA; j_gene: TRBJ2-2; CDR3nt: TGTGCCAGCAAAAGACAGCCCAACACCGGGGAGCTGTTTTTT; CDR3aa: CASKRQPNTGELFF
abundance: few; v_gene: TRBV11-3; d_gene: TRBD1; j_gene: TRBJ1-2; CDR3nt: TGTGCCAGCAGCGACCGGGACAGTCGGGGCTACACCTTC; CDR3aa: CASSDRDSRGYTF
abundance: NA; v_gene: TRBV6-2/TRBV6-3; d_gene: TRBD2; j_gene: TRBJ2-5; CDR3nt: TGTGCCAGCAGCCCGGGACTAGCGGGGTTCCAAGAGACCCAGTACTTC; CDR3aa: CASSPGLAGFQETQYF